Following are 8 T cell receptor beta chains from one sample sequenced in a study of blood T cell repertoires in COVID-19. Produced via immunoSEQ multiplex PCR; TCRdb's table is partial and in-frame only. The data hold around 94,000 clones, with roughly 81% observed a single time. Sequencing was carried out using peripheral blood. The receptors were gathered from a man aged 40-55 years with active or convalescent COVID-19.

This sequence joins TRBV7-2 and TRBJ2-3; 10 bases fit TRBD2. The length of the CDR3 is 16 residues. Germline V CDR1 and CDR2: SGHTA, FQGNSA. The V and J ends lost 3 bases and 4 bases, in that order; junction bases with no gene match: 7. The CDR3 loop is CASSFGAGGRADTQYF. The CDR3 nucleotides are TGTGCCAGCAGCTTTGGAGCGGGGGGGCGGGCAGATACGCAGTATTTT.

V and J are TRBV18 and TRBJ2-3; D ambiguous. The CDR3 loop spans 12 amino acids. The V end was cut by 2 bases, the J end by 8 bases, with 8 bases between. The germline CDR1 and CDR2 sequences are KGHSH and LQKENI. The CDR3 protein is CASSPVDSTQYF. The DNA of the CDR3 is TGTGCCAGCTCACCAGTCGATAGTACGCAGTATTTT. The full variable domain, completed using reference TRBV18 and TRBJ2-3, is NAGVMQNPRHLVRRRGQEARLRCSPMKGHSHVYWYRQLPEEGLKFMVYLQKENIIDESGMPKERFSAEFPKEGPSILRIQQVVRGDSAAYFCASSPVDSTQYFGPGTRLTVL.

The V and J genes are TRBV23-1 and TRBJ1-1; TRBD1 is a possible D gene (6 bases). TRBV23-1 has ORF status, its function being uncertain. Trimming stripped 0 bases from V and 0 bases from J, with 8 bases between. The CDR3 length is 15 residues. CDR3 sequence: CASSQSGHVNTEAFF. DNA for the CDR3: TGCGCCAGCAGTCAATCGGGACATGTGAACACTGAAGCTTTCTTT.

The chain employs TRBV30 and TRBJ1-1; tentatively, D is TRBD1 (6 bases). Deletions cut 0 bases from V and 0 bases from J, with 17 bases between. The CDR3 extends over 17 amino acids. Per germline, CDR1 GTSNPN and CDR2 SVGIG (reference sequence). CDR3 coding DNA: TGTGCCTGGAGTGTTTCTATTAACAGGGAAGTGAACACTGAAGCTTTCTTT. As protein: CAWSVSINREVNTEAFF.

This chain joins TRBV6-5 and TRBJ2-7, with 9 bases aligning to TRBD1. CDR1 is MNHEY, CDR2 SVGAGI, per germline. The ends lost 8 bases at V and 1 base at J; junction bases unmatched: 3. The CDR3 contains 13 residues. The CDR3 nucleotides read TGTGCCAGCGGACAGGGGACATCCTACGAGCAGTACTTC. Its protein product is CASGQGTSYEQYF.

The chain carries TRBV21-1 and TRBJ1-6. TRBV21-1 is marked as a pseudogene. The CDR3 has 14 residues. The CDR3 protein is CASGGRVFNSPLHF. CDR3 coding DNA: TGTGCCAGCGGGGGGAGGGTGTTTAATTCACCCCTCCACTTT.

V usage is TRBV10-2 and J usage is TRBJ1-6; D is uncertain. The CDR3 totals 12 residues. CDR1 is WSHSY, CDR2 SAAADI, per germline. Trimming removed 8 bases from V and 8 bases from J, with 10 bases in between. This CDR3 reads CASSGRDSPLHF. The CDR3 DNA is TGCGCCAGCTCCGGGAGGGATTCACCCCTCCACTTT.

J is TRBJ2-5 and V is TRBV6-6; TRBD2 aligns across 9 bases. The CDR3 sequence is 14 residues long. Germline values: CDR1 MNHNY, CDR2 SVGAGI (reference sequence). V shed 8 bases, J shed 5 bases, and the junction held 9 bases outside the gene matches. This CDR3 is CASSARGGRETQYF. Written as DNA, the CDR3 is TGTGCCAGCTCAGCGCGGGGGGGCCGGGAGACCCAGTACTTC.